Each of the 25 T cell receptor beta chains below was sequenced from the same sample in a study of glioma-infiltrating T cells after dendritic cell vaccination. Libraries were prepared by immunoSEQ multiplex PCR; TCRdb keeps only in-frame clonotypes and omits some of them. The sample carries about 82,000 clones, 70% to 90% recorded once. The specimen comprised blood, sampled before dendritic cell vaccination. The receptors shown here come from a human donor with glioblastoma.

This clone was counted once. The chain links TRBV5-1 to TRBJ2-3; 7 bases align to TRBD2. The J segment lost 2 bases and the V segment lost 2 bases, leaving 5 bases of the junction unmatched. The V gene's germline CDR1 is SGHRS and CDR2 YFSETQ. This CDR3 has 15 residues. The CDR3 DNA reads TGCGCCAGCAGCTTTAGCGGGCGGAACACAGATACGCAGTATTTT. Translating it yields CASSFSGRNTDTQYF.

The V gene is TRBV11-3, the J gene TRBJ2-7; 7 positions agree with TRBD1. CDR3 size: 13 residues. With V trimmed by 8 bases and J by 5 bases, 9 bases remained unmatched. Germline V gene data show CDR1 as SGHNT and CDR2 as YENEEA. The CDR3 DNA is TGTGCCAGCGGCGCAGCAGGGGGTAACGAGCAGTACTTC. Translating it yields CASGAAGGNEQYF.

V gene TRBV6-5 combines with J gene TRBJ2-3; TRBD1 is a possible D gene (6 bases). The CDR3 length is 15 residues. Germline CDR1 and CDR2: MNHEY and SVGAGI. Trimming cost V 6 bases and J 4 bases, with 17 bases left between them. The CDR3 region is CASSRNRERSDTQYF. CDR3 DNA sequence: TGTGCCAGCAGCCGGAACAGGGAACGGTCAGATACGCAGTATTTT.

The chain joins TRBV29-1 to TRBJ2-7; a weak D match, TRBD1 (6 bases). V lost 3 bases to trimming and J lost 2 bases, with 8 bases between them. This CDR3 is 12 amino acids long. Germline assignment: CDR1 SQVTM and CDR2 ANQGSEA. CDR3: CSVDSGAYEQYF. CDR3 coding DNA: TGCAGCGTTGACTCAGGGGCCTACGAGCAGTACTTC.

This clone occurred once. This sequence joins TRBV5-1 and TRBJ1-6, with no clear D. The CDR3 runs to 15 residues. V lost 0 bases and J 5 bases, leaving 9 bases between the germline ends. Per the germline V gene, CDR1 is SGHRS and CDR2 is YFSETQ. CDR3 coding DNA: TGCGCCAGCAGCTTGGGACAACAACATAATTCACCCCTCCACTTT. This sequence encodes CASSLGQQHNSPLHF.

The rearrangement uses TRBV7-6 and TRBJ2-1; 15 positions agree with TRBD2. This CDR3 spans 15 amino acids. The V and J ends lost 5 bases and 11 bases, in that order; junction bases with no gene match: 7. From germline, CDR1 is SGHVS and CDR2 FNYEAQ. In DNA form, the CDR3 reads TGTGCCAGCAGCCGACAAGGACTAGCGGGAGGGCAGCAGTTCTTC. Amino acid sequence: CASSRQGLAGGQQFF. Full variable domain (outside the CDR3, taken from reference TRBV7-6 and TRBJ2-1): GAGVSQSPRYKVTKRGQDVALRCDPISGHVSLYWYRQALGQGPEFLTYFNYEAQQDKSGLPNDRFSAERPEGSISTLTIQRTEQRDSAMYRCASSRQGLAGGQQFFGPGTRLTVL.

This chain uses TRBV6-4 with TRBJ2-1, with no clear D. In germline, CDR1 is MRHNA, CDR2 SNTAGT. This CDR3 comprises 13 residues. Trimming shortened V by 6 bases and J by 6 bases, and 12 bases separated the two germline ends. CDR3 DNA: TGTGCCAGCAGATCCCTTGTTTTCAATGAGCAGTTCTTC. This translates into CASRSLVFNEQFF.

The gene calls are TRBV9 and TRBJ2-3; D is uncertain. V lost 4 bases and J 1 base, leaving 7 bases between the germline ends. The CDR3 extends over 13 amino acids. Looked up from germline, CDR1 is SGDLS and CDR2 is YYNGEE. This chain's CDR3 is CASSNPGTDTQYF. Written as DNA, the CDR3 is TGTGCCAGCAGCAACCCGGGCACAGATACGCAGTATTTT.

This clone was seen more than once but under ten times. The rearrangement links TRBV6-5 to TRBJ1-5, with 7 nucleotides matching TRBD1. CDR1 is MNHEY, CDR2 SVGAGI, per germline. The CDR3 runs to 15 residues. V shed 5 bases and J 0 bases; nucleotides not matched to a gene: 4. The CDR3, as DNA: TGTGCCAGCAGTCGGACAGGTAATAGCAATCAGCCCCAGCATTTT. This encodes CASSRTGNSNQPQHF.

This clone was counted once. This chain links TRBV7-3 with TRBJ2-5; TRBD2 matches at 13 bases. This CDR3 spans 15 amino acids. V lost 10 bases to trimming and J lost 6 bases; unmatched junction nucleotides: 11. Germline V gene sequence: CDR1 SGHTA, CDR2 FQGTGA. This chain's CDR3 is CAKVRGLAGSKTQYF. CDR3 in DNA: TGTGCCAAAGTGAGGGGACTAGCGGGATCAAAGACCCAGTACTTC.

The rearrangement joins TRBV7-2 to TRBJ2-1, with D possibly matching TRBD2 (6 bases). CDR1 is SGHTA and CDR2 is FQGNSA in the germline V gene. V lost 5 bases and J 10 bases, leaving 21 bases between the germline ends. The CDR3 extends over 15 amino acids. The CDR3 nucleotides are TGTGCCAGCAGCCCCCGGGACTTTCCCTCGCAGGAGCAGTTCTTC. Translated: CASSPRDFPSQEQFF.

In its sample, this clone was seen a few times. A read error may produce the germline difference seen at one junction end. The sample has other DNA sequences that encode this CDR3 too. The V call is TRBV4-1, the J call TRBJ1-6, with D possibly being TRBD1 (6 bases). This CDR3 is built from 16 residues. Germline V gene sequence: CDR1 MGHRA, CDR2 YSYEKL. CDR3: CASSPGQLSYNSPLHF. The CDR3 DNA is TGCGCCAGCAGCCCGGGACAACTCAGCTATAATTCCCCCCTCCACTTT.

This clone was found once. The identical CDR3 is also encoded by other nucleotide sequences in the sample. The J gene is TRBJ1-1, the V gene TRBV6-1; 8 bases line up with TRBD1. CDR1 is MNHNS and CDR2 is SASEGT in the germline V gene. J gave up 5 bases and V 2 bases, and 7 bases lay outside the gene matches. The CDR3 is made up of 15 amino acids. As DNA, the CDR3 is TGTGCCAGCAGTGAACATACAGGGGGTGGGACTGAAGCTTTCTTT. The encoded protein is CASSEHTGGGTEAFF.

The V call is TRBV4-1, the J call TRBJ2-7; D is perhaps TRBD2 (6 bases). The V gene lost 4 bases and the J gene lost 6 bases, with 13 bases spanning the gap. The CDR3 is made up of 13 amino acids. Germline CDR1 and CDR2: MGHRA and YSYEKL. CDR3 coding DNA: TGCGCCAGCAGCCCTCCGAGGGGACTCGAGCAGTACTTC. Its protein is CASSPPRGLEQYF.

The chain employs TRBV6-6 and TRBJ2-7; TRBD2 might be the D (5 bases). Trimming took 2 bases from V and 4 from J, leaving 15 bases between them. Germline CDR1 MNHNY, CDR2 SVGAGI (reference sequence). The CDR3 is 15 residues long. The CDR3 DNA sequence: TGTGCCAGCAGTTACGGCACTAGAGGGATGTACGAGCAGTACTTC. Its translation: CASSYGTRGMYEQYF.

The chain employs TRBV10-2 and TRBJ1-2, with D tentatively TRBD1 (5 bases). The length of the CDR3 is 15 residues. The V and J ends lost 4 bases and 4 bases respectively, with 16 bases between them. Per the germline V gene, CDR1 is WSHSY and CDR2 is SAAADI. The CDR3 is CASSGLGGDGYGYTF. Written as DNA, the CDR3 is TGCGCCAGCAGTGGGTTGGGGGGGGACGGCTATGGCTACACCTTC.

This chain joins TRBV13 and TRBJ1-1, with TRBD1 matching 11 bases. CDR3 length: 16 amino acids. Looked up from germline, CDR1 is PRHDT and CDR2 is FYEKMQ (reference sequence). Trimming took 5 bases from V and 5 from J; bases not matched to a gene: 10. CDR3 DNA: TGTGCCAGCAGCCCAGACCGGGACAGGGGGATTACTGAAGCTTTCTTT. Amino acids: CASSPDRDRGITEAFF.

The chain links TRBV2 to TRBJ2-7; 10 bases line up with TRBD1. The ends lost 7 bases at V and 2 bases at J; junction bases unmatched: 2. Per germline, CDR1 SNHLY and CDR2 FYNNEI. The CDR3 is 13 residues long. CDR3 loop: CASTGQGAYEQYF. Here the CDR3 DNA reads TGTGCCAGCACCGGACAGGGGGCCTACGAGCAGTACTTC.

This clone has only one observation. The CDR3 coding sequence is TGTGCCAGCAGTTTGGACAGGGGTACCGGGGAGCTGTTTTTT. Encoded protein: CASSLDRGTGELFF. The rearrangement links TRBV4-2 to TRBJ2-2; 9 bases are a match to TRBD1. Germline CDR1 and CDR2: LGHNA and YNFKEQ. The CDR3 sequence is 14 residues long. Trimming at V came to 6 bases and at J to 5 bases, leaving 4 bases not matched to a gene.

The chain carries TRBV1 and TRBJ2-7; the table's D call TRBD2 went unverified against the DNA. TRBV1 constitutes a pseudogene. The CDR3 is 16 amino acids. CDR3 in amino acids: CTSSQDLLAGGCEQYF. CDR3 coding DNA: TGCACCAGCAGCCAAGATCTGCTAGCGGGAGGATGCGAGCAGTACTTC.

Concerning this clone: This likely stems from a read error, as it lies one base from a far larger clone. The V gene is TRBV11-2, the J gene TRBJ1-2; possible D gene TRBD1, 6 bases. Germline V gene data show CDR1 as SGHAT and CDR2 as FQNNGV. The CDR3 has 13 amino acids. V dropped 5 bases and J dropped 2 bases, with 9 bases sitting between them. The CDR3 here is CASSPGQNYGYTF. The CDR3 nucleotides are TGTGCCAGCAGCCCCGGACAGAACTATGGCTACACCTTC.

The chain's CDR3 is CASSFRDRGYGYTF. DNA of the CDR3: TGTGCCAGCAGTTTCCGGGACAGGGGCTATGGCTACACCTTC. The chain carries TRBV27 and TRBJ1-2; 10 positions agree with TRBD1. Per the germline V gene, CDR1 is MNHEY and CDR2 is SMNVEV (reference sequence). The CDR3 length is 14 residues. The V gene end was trimmed by 3 bases and the J gene end by 4 bases; junction bases not matched to a gene: 2.

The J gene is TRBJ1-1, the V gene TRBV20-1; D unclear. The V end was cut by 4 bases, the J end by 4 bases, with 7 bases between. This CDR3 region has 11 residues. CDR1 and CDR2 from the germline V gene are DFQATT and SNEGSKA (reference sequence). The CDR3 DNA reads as TGCAGTGCTAATTCTATCACTGAAGCTTTCTTT. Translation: CSANSITEAFF.

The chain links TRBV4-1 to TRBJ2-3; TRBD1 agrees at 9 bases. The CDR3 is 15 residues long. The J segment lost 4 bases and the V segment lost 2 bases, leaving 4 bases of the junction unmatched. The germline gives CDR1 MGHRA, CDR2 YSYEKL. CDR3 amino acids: CASSQHGTGSDTQYF. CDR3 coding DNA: TGCGCCAGCAGCCAACACGGGACAGGGTCAGATACGCAGTATTTT.

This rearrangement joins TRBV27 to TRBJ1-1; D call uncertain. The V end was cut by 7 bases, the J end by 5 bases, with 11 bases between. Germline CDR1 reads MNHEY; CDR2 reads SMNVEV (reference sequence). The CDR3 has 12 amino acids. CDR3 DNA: TGTGCCAGCATTGCAGGAGGAACTGAAGCTTTCTTT. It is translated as CASIAGGTEAFF.